The next 31 T cell receptor beta chains were all read from a single sample in a study of T cells in women clearing cervical HPV infection. Sequencing used immunoSEQ multiplex PCR; TCRdb keeps in-frame clones, though not all of them. Its clone listing holds approximately 31,000 clones. Sequences were obtained from blood buffy coat. Receptor source: a woman between 18 and 70 years old with a cervical HPV16 infection that either progressed to CIN3+ or cleared (not recorded which).

On this clone: From the germline J gene comes the end of the CDR3, since the read stops 3 residues before it. The V and J genes are TRBV7-2 and TRBJ2-3, with unresolved D. Germline CDR1 SGHTA, CDR2 FQGNSA. With 2 bases removed from V and 0 bases from J, the gap between germline ends came to 6 bases. The CDR3 loop spans 14 amino acids. The CDR3 loop reads CASSLLVSTDTQYF. Incomplete CDR3 DNA: TGTGCCAGCAGCTTACTAGTTAGCACAGATACG.

As regards this clone: The CDR3 extends 3 residues past the end of the read, so its final part is completed from the germline J gene. This chain joins TRBV7-2 and TRBJ2-1, with D unresolved. CDR3 size: 12 residues. Germline V gene lookup returns CDR1 SGHTA and CDR2 FQGNSA. V was cut by 5 bases and J by 2 bases, with 4 bases left in between. CDR3 DNA (partial): TGTGCCAGCAGCCCAGCCTACAATGAG. It encodes CASSPAYNE. The CDR3, in full, reads CASSPAYNEQFF.

About this clone: The read ends 3 residues early relative to the CDR3; the germline J gene fills the gap. V is TRBV6-1 and J is TRBJ2-7; D is undetermined. CDR3 length: 12 residues. V was trimmed by 1 base and J by 4 bases, leaving 5 bases between them. Germline CDR1 reads MNHNS; CDR2 reads SASEGT. CDR3 DNA, as far as it was read: TGTGCCAGCAGTGAAGAGCTATACGAG. Protein sequence: CASSEELYE. The whole CDR3 is CASSEELYEQYF.

With respect to this clone: The read gets to within 3 residues of the CDR3 end, and the germline J gene fills in the rest. V is TRBV5-8 and J is TRBJ1-5, with D possibly being TRBD1 (5 bases). The CDR3 covers 15 residues. Per the germline V gene, CDR1 is SGHTS and CDR2 is YDEGEE. Trimming removed 0 bases from V and 6 bases from J, with 13 bases in between. Incomplete CDR3 DNA: TGTGCCAGCAGCTTGGTCCCCAGGGCAGGTCAGCCC. Its protein product is CASSLVPRAGQP. The CDR3 reads in full as CASSLVPRAGQPQHF. Drawing the rest from reference TRBV5-8 and TRBJ1-5, the complete variable domain is EAGVTQSPTHLIKTRGQQATLRCSPISGHTSVYWYQQALGLGLQFLLWYDEGEERNRGNFPPRFSGRQFPNYSSELNVNALELEDSALYLCASSLVPRAGQPQHFGDGTRLSIL.

This clone is called medium-sized based on its frequency. The read finishes 3 residues shy of the CDR3 end, and the germline J gene is used to complete it. Other DNA sequences of this sample code for an identical CDR3. V is TRBV18 and J is TRBJ2-7; 7 bases line up with TRBD1. Germline CDR1 is KGHSH and CDR2 is LQKENI. The CDR3 extends over 15 amino acids. Unmatched junction bases numbered 11, after V lost 3 bases and J lost 6 bases. CDR3 DNA, as far as it was read: TGTGCCAGCTCACCTTCGGGCAGGGGGTTAGGCGAG. Translation: CASSPSGRGLGE. The full CDR3 sequence reads CASSPSGRGLGEQYF.

Details on this clone: Coverage ceases 3 residues before the CDR3 finishes, and the germline J gene fills in the end. V gene TRBV4-2 combines with J gene TRBJ2-3; D is uncertain. Between the trimmed V and J ends, which lost 1 base and 2 bases, there was a span of 16 bases. This CDR3 has 17 amino acids. Germline lookup yields CDR1 LGHNA and CDR2 YNFKEQ. CDR3 sequence reads: CASSQVRGEGLTDTQYF. The CDR3 bases that were read are TGTGCCAGCAGCCAAGTACGCGGAGAAGGCCTCACAGATACG.

Turning to this clone: The missing CDR3 end, 3 residues past where the read stops, is filled in from the germline J gene. The gene calls are TRBV5-1 and TRBJ2-5, with TRBD2 matching 13 bases. V lost 3 bases, J lost 5 bases, and 7 bases stayed unmatched. The CDR3 covers 16 residues. The germline CDR1 and CDR2 sequences are SGHRS and YFSETQ. The CDR3 bases that were read are TGCGCCAGCAGCTCTCCGGGACTAGCGGGACAGGAGACC. Amino acid sequence: CASSSPGLAGQET. The entire CDR3 sequence reads CASSSPGLAGQETQYF.

As regards this clone: The CDR3 end falls 3 residues outside the read, so it is completed with the germline J gene. This rearrangement joins TRBV20-1 to TRBJ1-3, with D perhaps matching TRBD1 (5 bases). The CDR3 totals 17 residues. The V end lost 0 bases, the J end lost 0 bases, and 15 bases lay between the germline ends. Germline V gives CDR1 DFQATT, CDR2 SNEGSKA (reference sequence). This CDR3 is CSARETRQTSSGNTIYF. The CDR3 DNA, read in part, is TGCAGTGCTAGAGAAACGAGACAGACGAGCTCTGGAAACACC.

A note on this clone: The read terminates 3 residues ahead of where the CDR3 ends, so the germline J gene completes it. The chain carries TRBV19 and TRBJ2-7; D is uncertain. This CDR3 comprises 16 residues. Germline V gene data show CDR1 as LNHDA and CDR2 as SQIVND (reference sequence). The V end was cut by 5 bases, the J end by 0 bases, with 17 bases between. The CDR3 loop is CASSDAPSQSSYEQYF. The sequenced part of the CDR3 DNA is TGTGCCAGTAGTGATGCTCCCTCCCAGAGCTCCTACGAG.

With regard to this clone: From the germline J gene comes the end of the CDR3, since the read stops 3 residues before it. This chain uses TRBV30 with TRBJ2-3; perhaps TRBD1 as D (7 bases). Germline assignment: CDR1 GTSNPN and CDR2 SVGIG (reference sequence). CDR3 length: 13 amino acids. Incomplete CDR3 DNA: TGTGCCTGGGGACAGGAGGGGAATCAGCCG. Translated, it gives CAWGQEGNQP. The entire CDR3 sequence reads CAWGQEGNQPQYF. The complete variable domain, with remaining parts taken from reference TRBV30 and TRBJ2-3, reads SQTIHQWPATLVQPVGSPLSLECTVEGTSNPNLYWYRQAAGRGLQLLFYSVGIGQISSEVPQNLSASRPQDRQFILSSKKLLLSDSGFYLCAWGQEGNQPQYFGPGTRLTVL.

Points on this clone: The read ends 3 residues before the CDR3 terminus; that terminus is restored from the germline J gene. The chain couples TRBV7-3 to TRBJ2-1, with 15 bases identical to TRBD2. V was clipped by 5 bases and J by 7 bases; unmatched bases: 6. The CDR3 totals 16 residues. Germline V gene lookup returns CDR1 SGHTA and CDR2 FQGTGA. The CDR3: CASSPQGLAGGNEQFF. The covered CDR3 bases are TGTGCCAGCAGCCCCCAGGGACTAGCGGGAGGAAATGAG.

Remarks on this clone: The read ends 3 residues before the CDR3 terminus; that terminus is restored from the germline J gene. The genes are TRBV10-3 and TRBJ1-2; possibly TRBD1 for D (5 bases). Germline V CDR1 and CDR2: ENHRY, SYGVKD. Deletions cut 3 bases from V and 7 bases from J, with 12 bases between. The CDR3 consists of 13 residues. CDR3 bases read: TGTGCCATCAGTGATCGAGGGGCAACTGGC. Translation: CAISDRGATG. The CDR3 in its entirety is CAISDRGATGYTF.

In regard to this clone: Sequencing ends 3 residues short of the CDR3 end; the germline J gene provides the rest. J is TRBJ2-5 and V is TRBV2, with a weak D call TRBD1 (5 bases). This CDR3 is 14 amino acids long. Trimming pared 4 bases from V and 6 bases from J, leaving 15 bases between. Germline assignment: CDR1 SNHLY and CDR2 FYNNEI. The CDR3 bases that were read are TGTGCCAGCAGTGCTTGGGCAGGGCCACAGACC. It yields the protein CASSAWAGPQT. In full, the CDR3 is CASSAWAGPQTQYF.

The DNA read from the CDR3 is TGCGCCAGCAGCGTGCGGGACTTCCTATACAATGAG. It translates to CASSVRDFLYNE. The complete CDR3 protein is CASSVRDFLYNEQFF. The V call is TRBV5-1, the J call TRBJ2-1, with TRBD2 as a possible D gene (6 bases). The sequenced fragment ends 3 residues before the CDR3 boundary, so the rest is inferred from the germline J gene. V lost 4 bases and J lost 4, with 15 bases in between. The CDR3 length is 15 residues. The germline CDR1 and CDR2 sequences are SGHRS and YFSETQ. Complete variable domain (other parts from reference TRBV5-1 and TRBJ2-1): KAGVTQTPRYLIKTRGQQVTLSCSPISGHRSVSWYQQTPGQGLQFLFEYFSETQRNKGNFPGRFSGRQFSNSRSEMNVSTLELGDSALYLCASSVRDFLYNEQFFGPGTRLTVL.

Turning to this clone: The read falls 3 residues short of the CDR3 end, and the missing part is taken from the germline J gene. The chain recombines TRBV7-6 with TRBJ2-7, with 7 bases matching TRBD1. This CDR3 contains 15 residues. Per germline, CDR1 SGHVS and CDR2 FNYEAQ. V trimming: 2 bases; J trimming: 6 bases; junction bases outside the gene matches: 10. The sequenced CDR3 bases are TGTGCCAGCAGCTTAACAAGGACAGGCCCGGGCGAG. Translated: CASSLTRTGPGE. The whole CDR3 protein is CASSLTRTGPGEQYF.

Regarding this clone: The CDR3 end falls 3 residues outside the read, so it is completed with the germline J gene. Additional DNA sequences in this sample encode the identical CDR3. The V and J genes are TRBV7-3 and TRBJ2-1, with 11 bases aligning to TRBD1. Germline trimming cut 0 bases from V and 5 bases from J; bases unmatched to any gene: 6. This CDR3 is 17 amino acids long. In germline, CDR1 is SGHTA, CDR2 FQGTGA. CDR3 DNA, as far as it was read: TGTGCCAGCAGCTTAACGGCCCGGGACAGGGGGGACAATGAG. It encodes CASSLTARDRGDNE. The CDR3 reads in full as CASSLTARDRGDNEQFF. The variable domain in full, completed from reference TRBV7-3 and TRBJ2-1, reads GAGVSQTPSNKVTEKGKYVELRCDPISGHTALYWYRQSLGQGPEFLIYFQGTGAADDSGLPNDRFFAVRPEGSVSTLKIQRTERGDSAVYLCASSLTARDRGDNEQFFGPGTRLTVL.

A note on this clone: The read terminates 3 residues ahead of where the CDR3 ends, so the germline J gene completes it. V and J are TRBV29-1 and TRBJ2-2; 8 nucleotides align to TRBD2. Trimming cost V 3 bases and J 6 bases; bases outside gene matches: 12. Germline V gene sequence: CDR1 SQVTM, CDR2 ANQGSEA. This CDR3 comprises 16 residues. CDR3 protein: CSVDLTGTRNSGELFF. The CDR3 DNA, read in part, is TGCAGCGTTGACTTGACCGGGACTAGGAATTCCGGGGAG.

CDR3: CASSVTALGYDYTF. CDR3 bases read: TGTGCCAGCAGTGTTACGGCCTTGGGCTACGAC. This rearrangement joins TRBV2 to TRBJ1-2, with unresolved D. The read ends 3 residues early relative to the CDR3; the germline J gene fills the gap. The CDR3 contains 14 residues. Looked up from germline, CDR1 is SNHLY and CDR2 is FYNNEI.

In the case of this clone: The CDR3 end is not reached by the read, which stops 3 residues before it; the germline J gene fills it in. This sequence joins TRBV18 and TRBJ2-7, with 7 bases identical to TRBD2. The CDR3 length is 15 residues. CDR1 and CDR2 (germline): KGHSH, LQKENI. The V segment lost 3 bases and the J segment 2 bases; nucleotides outside the gene matches: 7. Incomplete CDR3 DNA: TGTGCCAGCTCACCGGGGGGGGGAGGACCCTACGAG. Its protein product is CASSPGGGGPYE. The entire CDR3 is CASSPGGGGPYEQYF. The variable domain in full, completed from reference TRBV18 and TRBJ2-7, reads NAGVMQNPRHLVRRRGQEARLRCSPMKGHSHVYWYRQLPEEGLKFMVYLQKENIIDESGMPKERFSAEFPKEGPSILRIQQVVRGDSAAYFCASSPGGGGPYEQYFGPGTRLTVT.

A note on this clone: From the germline J gene comes the end of the CDR3, since the read stops 3 residues before it. The gene calls are TRBV5-1 and TRBJ2-3; TRBD2 agrees at 8 bases. Germline V CDR1 and CDR2: SGHRS, YFSETQ. V shed 1 base, J shed 6 bases, and the junction held 7 bases outside the gene matches. This CDR3 comprises 15 residues. CDR3 protein: CASSLSGGGYDTQYF. The sequenced part of the CDR3 DNA is TGCGCCAGCAGCTTGTCGGGAGGGGGTTATGATACG. Complete variable domain (other parts from reference TRBV5-1 and TRBJ2-3): KAGVTQTPRYLIKTRGQQVTLSCSPISGHRSVSWYQQTPGQGLQFLFEYFSETQRNKGNFPGRFSGRQFSNSRSEMNVSTLELGDSALYLCASSLSGGGYDTQYFGPGTRLTVL.

On this clone itself: The read comes to an end 3 residues before the CDR3 does, leaving the germline J gene to fill in the end. The chain employs TRBV7-3 and TRBJ2-6; D may be TRBD1 (6 bases). This CDR3 has 16 amino acids. Looked up from germline, CDR1 is SGHTA and CDR2 is FQGTGA. Trimming took 0 bases from V and 2 from J, leaving 8 bases between them. CDR3 DNA, as far as it was read: TGTGCCAGCAGCTTAACAGGGGGTGCTGGGGCCAACGTC. Amino acids: CASSLTGGAGANV. The complete CDR3 sequence is CASSLTGGAGANVLTF. The full variable domain, with the rest looked up from reference TRBV7-3 and TRBJ2-6, is GAGVSQTPSNKVTEKGKYVELRCDPISGHTALYWYRQSLGQGPEFLIYFQGTGAADDSGLPNDRFFAVRPEGSVSTLKIQRTERGDSAVYLCASSLTGGAGANVLTFGAGSRLTVL.

As for this clone: The read terminates 3 residues before the CDR3 end, so the remaining end is supplied by the germline J gene. The chain joins TRBV5-1 to TRBJ1-1, with 10 nucleotides matching TRBD1. Germline lookup yields CDR1 SGHRS and CDR2 YFSETQ. This CDR3 is 14 amino acids long. V lost 3 bases and J lost 4; bases outside the gene matches: 3. CDR3 sequence reads: CASSWTGGTTEAFF. The DNA read from the CDR3 is TGCGCCAGCAGCTGGACAGGGGGGACCACTGAA.

As to this clone: The CDR3 end lies 3 residues beyond the end of the read and is filled in from the germline J gene. This chain connects TRBV2 to TRBJ2-3; unclear D gene. The CDR3 extends over 12 amino acids. The germline V gene has CDR1 SNHLY and CDR2 FYNNEI. V lost 3 bases and J 4 bases, leaving 5 bases between the germline ends. The CDR3 spells CASSESADTQYF. The covered CDR3 bases are TGTGCCAGCAGTGAGTCGGCAGATACG.

A word on this clone: The read ends 3 residues shy of where the CDR3 ends; the end is completed using the germline J gene. The gene calls are TRBV7-6 and TRBJ1-2; no clear D gene. The CDR3 consists of 13 residues. V was shortened by 9 bases and J by 4 bases, with 15 bases between the two germline ends. Germline CDR1 and CDR2: SGHVS and FNYEAQ. CDR3 sequence: CASSPGSSYGYTF. The covered CDR3 bases are TGTGCCAGTAGCCCGGGGAGTTCCTATGGC.

As concerns this clone: The read is 3 residues too short to cover the CDR3 end, so that end is filled in from the germline J gene. The chain joins TRBV19 to TRBJ1-5; 8 bases line up with TRBD1. The CDR3 spans 14 residues. V shed 6 bases, J shed 2 bases, and the junction held 3 bases outside the gene matches. Germline lookup yields CDR1 LNHDA and CDR2 SQIVND (reference sequence). The CDR3 is CASSDRGGNQPQHF. The DNA read from the CDR3 is TGTGCCAGTAGCGACAGGGGTGGCAATCAGCCC.

Note on this clone: The read halts 3 residues ahead of the CDR3 end, with the missing end drawn from the germline J gene. The V call is TRBV20-1, the J call TRBJ2-7; 8 positions match TRBD1. J lost 2 bases, V lost 4 bases, and 4 bases had no gene match. Germline V lookup: CDR1 DFQATT, CDR2 SNEGSKA (reference sequence). The CDR3 has 13 amino acids. The CDR3 sequence: CSATRDRTYEQYF. CDR3 DNA, as far as it was read: TGCAGTGCTACCCGGGACAGGACCTACGAG.

Points on this clone: Sequence at one end of the junction differs from germline and may be a read error. Read coverage stops 3 residues before the CDR3 terminus; the germline J gene supplies the remainder. The chain uses TRBV7-8 and TRBJ1-6; D is ambiguous. The length of the CDR3 is 11 residues. CDR1 is SGHVS, CDR2 FQNEAQ, per germline. Partial CDR3 DNA: TGTGCCGGCAGCTCCGACTCGCCC. Amino acid sequence: CAGSSDSP. The whole CDR3 sequence reads CAGSSDSPLHF.

Remarks on this clone: Read coverage stops 3 residues before the CDR3 terminus; the germline J gene supplies the remainder. The chain uses TRBV7-3 and TRBJ2-5; TRBD2 matches 9 bases. The CDR3 runs to 15 residues. From germline, CDR1 is SGHTA and CDR2 FQGTGA. V trimming: 2 bases; J trimming: 1 base; junction bases outside the gene matches: 2. The CDR3 region is CASSLAGGCQETQYF. The sequenced part of the CDR3 DNA is TGTGCCAGCAGCTTAGCGGGGGGGTGCCAAGAGACC.

A note on this clone: The read is 3 residues too short to cover the CDR3 end, so that end is filled in from the germline J gene. The rearrangement joins TRBV4-1 to TRBJ2-2, with a possible D match to TRBD2 (6 bases). This CDR3 region has 16 residues. The germline V gene has CDR1 MGHRA and CDR2 YSYEKL. Partial CDR3 DNA: TGCGCCAGCAGTAGGGACTCAAGCTCTGGGGCCAACGTG. As protein: CASSRDSSSGANV. The CDR3 reads in full as CASSRDSSSGANVLFF.

Notes on this clone: The observed sequence ends 3 residues before the CDR3 terminus, with the missing tail filled in from the germline J gene. The rearrangement uses TRBV2 and TRBJ1-5, with TRBD1 matching 11 bases. Looked up from germline, CDR1 is SNHLY and CDR2 is FYNNEI. This CDR3 region has 13 residues. J gave up 5 bases and V 7 bases, and 1 base lay outside the gene matches. The covered CDR3 bases are TGTGCCAGCACGGGACAGGGGGATCAGCCC. Residues: CASTGQGDQP. The whole CDR3 region reads CASTGQGDQPQHF.

Details on this clone: The CDR3 end lies 3 residues beyond the end of the read and is filled in from the germline J gene. This rearrangement joins TRBV7-2 to TRBJ2-4; D is ambiguous. This CDR3 contains 14 residues. CDR1 SGHTA and CDR2 FQGNSA come from the germline V gene. The CDR3 region is CASSLEGQVYGQYF. CDR3 DNA (partial): TGTGCCAGCAGCTTAGAGGGTCAGGTCTATGGT.